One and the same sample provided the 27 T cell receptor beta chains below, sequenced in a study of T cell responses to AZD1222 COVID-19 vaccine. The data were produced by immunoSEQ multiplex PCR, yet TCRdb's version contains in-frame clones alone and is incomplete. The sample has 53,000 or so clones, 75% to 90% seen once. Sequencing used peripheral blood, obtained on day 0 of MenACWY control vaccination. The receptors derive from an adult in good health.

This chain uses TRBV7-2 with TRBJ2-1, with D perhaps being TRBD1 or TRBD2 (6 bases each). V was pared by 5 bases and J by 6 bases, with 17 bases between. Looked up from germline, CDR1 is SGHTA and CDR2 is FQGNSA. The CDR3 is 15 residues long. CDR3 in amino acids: CASSRDGSGANEQFF. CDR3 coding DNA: TGTGCCAGCAGCCGGGATGGGTCGGGGGCCAATGAGCAGTTCTTC.

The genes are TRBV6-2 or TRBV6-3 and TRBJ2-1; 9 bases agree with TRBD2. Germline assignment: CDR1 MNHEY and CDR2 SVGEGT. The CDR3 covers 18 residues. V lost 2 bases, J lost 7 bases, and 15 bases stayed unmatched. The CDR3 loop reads CASSYVSSGSTWNNEQFF. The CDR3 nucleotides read TGTGCCAGCAGTTACGTGAGTAGCGGGAGTACTTGGAATAATGAGCAGTTCTTC.

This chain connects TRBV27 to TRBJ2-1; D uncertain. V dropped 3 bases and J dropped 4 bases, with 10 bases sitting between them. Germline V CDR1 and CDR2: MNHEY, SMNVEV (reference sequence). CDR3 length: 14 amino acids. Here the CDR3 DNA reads TGTGCCAGCAGTTTTCTGGAGAATTACAATGAGCAGTTCTTC. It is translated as CASSFLENYNEQFF.

CDR3 bases: TGTGCCTCTAGTGTCCTCAGCACAGATACGCAGTATTTT. Its translation: CASSVLSTDTQYF. The gene calls are TRBV15 and TRBJ2-3; D not resolved. CDR1 is LNHNV, CDR2 YYDKDF, per germline (reference sequence). Trimming took off 11 bases at V and 0 bases at J, with 12 bases between the two ends. CDR3 length: 13 amino acids. Filled out from reference TRBV15 and TRBJ2-3, the complete variable domain reads DAMVIQNPRYQVTQFGKPVTLSCSQTLNHNVMYWYQQKSSQAPKLLFHYYDKDFNNEADTPDNFQSRRPNTSFCFLDIRSPGLGDTAMYLCASSVLSTDTQYFGPGTRLTVL.

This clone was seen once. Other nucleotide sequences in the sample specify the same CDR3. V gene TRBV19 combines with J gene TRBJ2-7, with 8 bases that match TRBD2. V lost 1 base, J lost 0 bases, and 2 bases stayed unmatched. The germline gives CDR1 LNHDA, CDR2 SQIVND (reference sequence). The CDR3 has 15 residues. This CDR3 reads CASSIGLAGSYEQYF. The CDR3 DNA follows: TGTGCCAGTAGTATAGGCCTAGCGGGCTCCTACGAGCAGTACTTC.

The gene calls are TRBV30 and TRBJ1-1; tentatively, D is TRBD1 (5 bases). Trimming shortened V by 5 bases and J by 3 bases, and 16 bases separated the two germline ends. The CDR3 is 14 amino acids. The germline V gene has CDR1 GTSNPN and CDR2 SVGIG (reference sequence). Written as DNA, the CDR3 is TGTGCCTGGGTGGGGGACCGCTATTACACTGAAGCTTTCTTT. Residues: CAWVGDRYYTEAFF.

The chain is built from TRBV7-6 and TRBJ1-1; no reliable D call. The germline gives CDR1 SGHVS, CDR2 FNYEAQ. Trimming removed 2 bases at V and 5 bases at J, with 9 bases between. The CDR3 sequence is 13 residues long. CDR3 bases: TGTGCCAGCAGCTTATCGGGTTTAACTGAAGCTTTCTTT. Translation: CASSLSGLTEAFF.

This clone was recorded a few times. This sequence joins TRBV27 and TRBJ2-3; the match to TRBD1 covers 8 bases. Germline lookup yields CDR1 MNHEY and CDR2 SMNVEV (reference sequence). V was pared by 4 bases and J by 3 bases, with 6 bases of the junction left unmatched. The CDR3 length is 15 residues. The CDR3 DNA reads TGTGCCAGCAGTTCCCAGGGGGCGCTGACAGATACGCAGTATTTT. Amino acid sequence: CASSSQGALTDTQYF.

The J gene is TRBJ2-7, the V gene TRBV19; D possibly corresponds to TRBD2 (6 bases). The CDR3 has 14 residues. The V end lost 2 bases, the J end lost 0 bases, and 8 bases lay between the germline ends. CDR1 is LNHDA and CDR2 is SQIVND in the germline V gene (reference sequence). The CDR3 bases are TGTGCCAGTAGTATAACCGGGAGCTCCTACGAGCAGTACTTC. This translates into CASSITGSSYEQYF.

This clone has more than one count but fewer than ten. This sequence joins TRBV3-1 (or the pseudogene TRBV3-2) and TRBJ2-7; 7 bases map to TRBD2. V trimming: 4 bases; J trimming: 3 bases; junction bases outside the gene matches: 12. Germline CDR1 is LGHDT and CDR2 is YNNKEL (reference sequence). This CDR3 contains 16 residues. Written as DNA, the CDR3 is TGTGCCAGCAGCCCAGCGGGTCGGCGGGAGAACTACGAGCAGTACTTC. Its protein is CASSPAGRRENYEQYF.

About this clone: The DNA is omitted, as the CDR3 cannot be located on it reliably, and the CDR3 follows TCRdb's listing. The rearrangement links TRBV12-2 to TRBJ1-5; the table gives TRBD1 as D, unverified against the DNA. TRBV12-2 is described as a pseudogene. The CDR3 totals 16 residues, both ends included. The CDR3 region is CASRFGTGNSNQPQHF.

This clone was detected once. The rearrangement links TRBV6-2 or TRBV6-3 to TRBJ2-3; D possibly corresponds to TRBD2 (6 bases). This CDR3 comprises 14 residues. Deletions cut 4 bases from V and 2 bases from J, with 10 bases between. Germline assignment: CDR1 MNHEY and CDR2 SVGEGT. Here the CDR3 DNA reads TGTGCCAGCAGTTCGGGACTGATCACAGATACGCAGTATTTT. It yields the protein CASSSGLITDTQYF.

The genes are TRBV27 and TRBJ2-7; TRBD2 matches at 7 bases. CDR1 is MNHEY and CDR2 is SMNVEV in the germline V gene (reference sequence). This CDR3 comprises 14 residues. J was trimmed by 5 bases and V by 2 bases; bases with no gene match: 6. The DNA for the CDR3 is TGTGCCAGCAGTTTAAGGAGGGAGGGCCACGAGCAGTACTTC. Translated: CASSLRREGHEQYF.

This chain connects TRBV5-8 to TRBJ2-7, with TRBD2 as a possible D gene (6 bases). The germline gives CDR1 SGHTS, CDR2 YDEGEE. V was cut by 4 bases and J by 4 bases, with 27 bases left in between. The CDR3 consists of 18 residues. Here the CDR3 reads CASSLEEGFGIRLYEQYF. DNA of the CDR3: TGTGCCAGCAGCCTCGAGGAGGGATTCGGGATTAGGTTGTACGAGCAGTACTTC.

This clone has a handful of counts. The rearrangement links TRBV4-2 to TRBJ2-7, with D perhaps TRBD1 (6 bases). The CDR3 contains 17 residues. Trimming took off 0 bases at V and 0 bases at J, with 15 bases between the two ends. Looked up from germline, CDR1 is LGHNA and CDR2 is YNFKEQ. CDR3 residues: CASSQEGTGTRSYEQYF. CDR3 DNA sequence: TGTGCCAGCAGCCAAGAAGGGACCGGGACACGCTCCTACGAGCAGTACTTC.

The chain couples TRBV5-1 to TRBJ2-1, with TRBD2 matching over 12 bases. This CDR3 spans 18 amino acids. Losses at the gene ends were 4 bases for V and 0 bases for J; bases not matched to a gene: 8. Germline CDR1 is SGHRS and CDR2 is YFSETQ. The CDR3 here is CASSTRLAGVVSYNEQFF. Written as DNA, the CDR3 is TGCGCCAGCAGCACCCGACTAGCGGGAGTGGTCTCCTACAATGAGCAGTTCTTC.

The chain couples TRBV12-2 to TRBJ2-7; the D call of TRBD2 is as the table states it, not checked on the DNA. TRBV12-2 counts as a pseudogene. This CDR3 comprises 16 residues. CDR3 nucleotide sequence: TGTGCAAGTCGCTTAGAGTGGGTACAGGGAGGGATGGAGCAGTACTTC. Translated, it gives CASRLEWVQGGMEQYF.

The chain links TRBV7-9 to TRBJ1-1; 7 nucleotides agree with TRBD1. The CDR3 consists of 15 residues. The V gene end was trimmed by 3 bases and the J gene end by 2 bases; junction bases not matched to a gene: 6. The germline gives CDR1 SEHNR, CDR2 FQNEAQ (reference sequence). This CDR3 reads CASSFSGGVNTEAFF. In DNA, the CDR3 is TGTGCCAGCAGCTTTTCAGGGGGGGTTAACACTGAAGCTTTCTTT. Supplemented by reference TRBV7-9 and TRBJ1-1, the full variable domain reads DTGVSQNPRHKITKRGQNVTFRCDPISEHNRLYWYRQTLGQGPEFLTYFQNEAQLEKSRLLSDRFSAERPKGSFSTLEIQRTEQGDSAMYLCASSFSGGVNTEAFFGQGTRLTVV.

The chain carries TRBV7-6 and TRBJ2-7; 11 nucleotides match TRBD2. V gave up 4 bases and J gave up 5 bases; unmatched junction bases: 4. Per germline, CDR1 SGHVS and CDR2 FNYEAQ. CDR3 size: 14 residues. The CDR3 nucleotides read TGTGCCAGCAGCTACACTAGCGGGAGTAACGAGCAGTACTTC. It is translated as CASSYTSGSNEQYF.

DNA for the CDR3: TGTGCCACCAGCAGAGATCTCGGGCAGAACTATGGCTACACCTTC. This sequence encodes CATSRDLGQNYGYTF. This chain uses TRBV15 with TRBJ1-2; D gene uncertain. Germline CDR1 and CDR2: LNHNV and YYDKDF (reference sequence). Trimming pared 0 bases from V and 2 bases from J, leaving 10 bases between. The CDR3 spans 15 residues.

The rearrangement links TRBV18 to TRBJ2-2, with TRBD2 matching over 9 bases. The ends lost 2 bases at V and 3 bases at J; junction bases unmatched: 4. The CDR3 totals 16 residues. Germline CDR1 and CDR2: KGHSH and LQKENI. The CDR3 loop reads CASSPRLAGYTGELFF. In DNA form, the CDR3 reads TGTGCCAGCTCACCAAGGCTAGCGGGATACACCGGGGAGCTGTTTTTT.

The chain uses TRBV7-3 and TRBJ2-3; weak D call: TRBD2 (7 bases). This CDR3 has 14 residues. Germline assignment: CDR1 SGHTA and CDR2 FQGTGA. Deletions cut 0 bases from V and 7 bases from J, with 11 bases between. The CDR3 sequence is CASSLTGGDHTQYF. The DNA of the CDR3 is TGTGCCAGCAGCTTAACAGGGGGGGACCATACGCAGTATTTT.

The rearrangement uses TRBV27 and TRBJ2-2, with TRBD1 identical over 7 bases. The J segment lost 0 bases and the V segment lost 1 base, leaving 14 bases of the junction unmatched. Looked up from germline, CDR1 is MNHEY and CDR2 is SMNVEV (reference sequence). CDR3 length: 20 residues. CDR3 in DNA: TGTGCCAGCAGTTTATTCTCCCTTTCACGGCAGGGGGCGAACACCGGGGAGCTGTTTTTT. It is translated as CASSLFSLSRQGANTGELFF.

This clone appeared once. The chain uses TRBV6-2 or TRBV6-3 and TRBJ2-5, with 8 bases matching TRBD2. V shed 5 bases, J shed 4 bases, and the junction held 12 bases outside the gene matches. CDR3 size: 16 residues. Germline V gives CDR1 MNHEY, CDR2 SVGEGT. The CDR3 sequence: CASSDGLATGSETQYF. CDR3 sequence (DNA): TGTGCCAGCAGTGACGGACTAGCCACGGGCTCAGAGACCCAGTACTTC.

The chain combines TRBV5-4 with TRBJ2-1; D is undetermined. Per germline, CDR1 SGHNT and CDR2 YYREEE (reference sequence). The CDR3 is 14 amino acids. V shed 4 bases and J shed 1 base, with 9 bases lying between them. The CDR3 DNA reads TGTGCCAGCAGCCCGACCGTATCCTACAATGAGCAGTTCTTC. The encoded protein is CASSPTVSYNEQFF.

The CDR3: CASSIGQGGFGYTF. The CDR3 DNA follows: TGTGCCAGCAGCATAGGACAGGGTGGGTTTGGCTACACCTTC. This chain uses TRBV6-5 with TRBJ1-2; 8 nucleotides match TRBD1. V trimming: 6 bases; J trimming: 7 bases; junction bases outside the gene matches: 10. This CDR3 has 14 residues. Germline CDR1 and CDR2: MNHEY and SVGAGI.

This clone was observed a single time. In DNA, the CDR3 is TGTGCCAGCAGTTACAGGACTCCCAGAGGGAACGAGCAGTACTTC. Translation: CASSYRTPRGNEQYF. The V and J genes are TRBV6-5 and TRBJ2-7; possibly TRBD2 for D (5 bases). Germline CDR1 MNHEY, CDR2 SVGAGI. The CDR3 is made up of 15 amino acids. V was pared by 2 bases and J by 5 bases, with 16 bases between.